The 13 T cell receptor beta chains below all came from one sample that was sequenced in a study of read filtering for tumor transcriptome and immune sequencing (dated by TCRdb to 2020 to 2021). Instrument on record: Illumina HiSeq 4000. TCR libraries were built from approximately 400 ng RNA with the Immunoverse kit, using molecular barcoded adaptors covering alpha/delta and beta/gamma chains. Clones were called with MiXCR by TCRdb after fastp trimmed the public reads at Q25, and only in-frame beta chains were retained. Rows with a matching CDR3 protein are joined into one entry that keeps the most common DNA and genes. Present in this sample are 30,000 to 45,000 distinct CDR3 sequences, roughly an eighth of which were seen just once. 38% of the sample rests with the top ten. Sequencing input: a population of CD138-negative cells sorted from bone marrow. The sample's cell subset or site label, decoded: bone marrow mononuclear cells depleted of CD138+ plasma/myeloma cells by negative magnetic selection. Every receptor here comes from a donor aged 40 or over with multiple myeloma.

This clonotype was recorded many times. The V call is TRBV6-2 or TRBV6-3, the J call TRBJ1-5, with 7 positions matching TRBD1. This CDR3 region has 12 residues. The ends lost 8 bases at V and 2 bases at J; junction bases unmatched: 0. Germline V gene lookup returns CDR1 MNHEY and CDR2 SVGEGT. The CDR3: CASQGGNQPQHF. The CDR3 region has the DNA TGTGCCAGCCAGGGGGGCAATCAGCCCCAGCATTTT.

This clonotype was detected ten times or more. V usage is TRBV7-2 and J usage is TRBJ1-1; D not resolved. The CDR3 spans 14 residues. Germline V gene data show CDR1 as SGHTA and CDR2 as FQGNSA. Trimming removed 2 bases at V and 1 base at J, with 8 bases between. DNA of the CDR3: TGTGCCAGCAGCTTATTAGGTGGGAACACTGAAGCTTTCTTT. It is translated as CASSLLGGNTEAFF.

This clonotype showed up many times. The chain is built from TRBV20-1 and TRBJ1-5, with D maybe TRBD1 (6 bases). The V end lost 4 bases, the J end lost 0 bases, and 13 bases lay between the germline ends. The CDR3 loop spans 15 amino acids. Per the germline V gene, CDR1 is DFQATT and CDR2 is SNEGSKA (reference sequence). The CDR3 coding sequence is TGCAGTGCTAAACGTACAGGGATTAGCAATCAGCCCCAGCATTTT. This encodes CSAKRTGISNQPQHF.

This clonotype was seen repeatedly, ten times or more. The chain joins TRBV4-1 to TRBJ2-2; 14 nucleotides align to TRBD2. The CDR3 is 19 amino acids. Germline V gives CDR1 MGHRA, CDR2 YSYEKL. J lost 4 bases, V lost 3 bases, and 10 bases had no gene match. The CDR3 DNA follows: TGCGCCAGCAGCCACAGGACTAGCGGGAGGAGGGCTAGCACCGGGGAGCTGTTTTTT. Translated, it gives CASSHRTSGRRASTGELFF.

This clonotype has ten or more counts. V usage is TRBV28 and J usage is TRBJ2-2, with 7 positions matching TRBD2. The CDR3 is 16 residues long. The germline gives CDR1 MDHEN, CDR2 SYDVKM. The V and J ends lost 1 base and 6 bases, in that order; junction bases with no gene match: 8. The DNA of the CDR3 is TGTGCCAGCAGTTTATTTCGACTAGCTCTGTCCGGGGAGCTGTTTTTT. The encoded protein is CASSLFRLALSGELFF.

Remarks on this clonotype: A much larger clone differs from this one at a single base, so this may be a read error. The V call is TRBV12-3 or TRBV12-4, the J call TRBJ2-3; 7 bases agree with TRBD2. The CDR3 has 14 residues. With 8 bases clipped from V and 6 bases from J, the junction kept 11 bases outside the gene matches. Here the CDR3 DNA reads TGTGCCAGCGGTTACGCTAGCGGTCAGGATACGCAGTATTTT. Amino acid sequence: CASGYASGQDTQYF.

This clonotype was counted only a few times. The genes are TRBV27 and TRBJ2-2; D remains ambiguous. This CDR3 region has 14 residues. Germline V gene data show CDR1 as MNHEY and CDR2 as SMNVEV (reference sequence). V was cut by 0 bases and J by 3 bases, with 5 bases left in between. The DNA for the CDR3 is TGTGCCAGCAGTTTATCCCCCTACACCGGGGAGCTGTTTTTT. This gives the protein CASSLSPYTGELFF.

In its sample, this clonotype was seen a few times. The chain combines TRBV24-1 with TRBJ2-3; D not resolved. The CDR3 is 11 amino acids. V lost 6 bases to trimming and J lost 5 bases, with 5 bases between them. CDR1 is KGHDR and CDR2 is SFDVKD in the germline V gene. DNA for the CDR3: TGTGCCACCAGTAGAGGAGATACGCAGTATTTT. Its translation: CATSRGDTQYF.

There are many counts of this clonotype. The chain recombines TRBV3-1 with TRBJ2-2; D gene unclear. This CDR3 contains 14 residues. Germline V gives CDR1 LGHDT, CDR2 YNNKEL (reference sequence). The V end lost 0 bases, the J end lost 7 bases, and 9 bases lay between the germline ends. As DNA, the CDR3 is TGTGCCAGCAGCCAAGATACCGCAGGCGGGGAGCTGTTTTTT. Its protein product is CASSQDTAGGELFF.

Comment on this clonotype: A read error may be the cause here, since a much bigger clone is one base away. The chain carries TRBV10-3 and TRBJ2-7, with D perhaps given as TRBD1 or TRBD2 (6 bases each). V lost 10 bases and J lost 2, with 15 bases in between. Germline-derived CDR1 and CDR2 are ENHRY and SYGVKD. The CDR3 consists of 13 residues. CDR3 residues: CATDKGGTYEQYF. The DNA for the CDR3 is TGTGCCACCGACAAGGGGGGAACCTACGAGCAGTACTTC.

This clonotype has at least ten counts. In nucleotides, the CDR3 is TGCAGTGCTAGACCATTAAATATGAACACTGAAGCTTTCTTT. It codes for CSARPLNMNTEAFF. The chain recombines TRBV20-1 with TRBJ1-1; D not certain. Trimming took 2 bases from V and 0 from J, leaving 10 bases between them. CDR3 length: 14 amino acids. CDR1 is DFQATT and CDR2 is SNEGSKA in the germline V gene (reference sequence).

Notes on this clonotype: A read error may explain this, as a much larger clone is one base away. CDR3 sequence reads: CASSPRRGSYNGQFF. The CDR3 DNA is TGTGCCAGCAGCCCTAGAAGGGGCTCCTACAATGGGCAGTTCTTC. The chain couples TRBV12-3 or TRBV12-4 to TRBJ2-1, with D possibly being TRBD1 (5 bases). This CDR3 comprises 15 residues.

The table lists this clonotype with many counts. The chain employs TRBV12-3 or TRBV12-4 and TRBJ2-3; D possibly uses TRBD1 or TRBD2 (5 bases each). V lost 5 bases to trimming and J lost 0 bases, with 15 bases between them. This CDR3 spans 16 amino acids. The CDR3: CASSLRDGTSTDTQYF. The CDR3 DNA is TGTGCCAGCAGTCTCCGGGACGGAACTAGCACAGATACGCAGTATTTT.